The 25 T cell receptor beta chains below come from one sample, sequenced in a study of blood T cell repertoires in COVID-19. Produced via immunoSEQ multiplex PCR; TCRdb's table is partial and in-frame only. This repertoire shows roughly 270,000 clones, roughly 87% found once; its top ten account for about 8.6%. Sequenced sample: peripheral blood. These receptors came from a man aged 18 to 35 with active or convalescent COVID-19.

The CDR3 here is CASSDARGVTSGALYEQFF. Written as DNA, the CDR3 is TGTGCCAGCAGCGACGCCCGAGGGGTGACTAGCGGGGCTCTCTATGAGCAGTTCTTC. The chain links TRBV5-8 to TRBJ2-1, with 11 positions matching TRBD2. V lost 4 bases, J lost 8 bases, and 20 bases stayed unmatched. The CDR3 runs 19 residues. Germline V gene lookup returns CDR1 SGHTS and CDR2 YDEGEE. The complete variable domain, with remaining parts taken from reference TRBV5-8 and TRBJ2-1, reads EAGVTQSPTHLIKTRGQQATLRCSPISGHTSVYWYQQALGLGLQFLLWYDEGEERNRGNFPPRFSGRQFPNYSSELNVNALELEDSALYLCASSDARGVTSGALYEQFFGPGTRLTVL.

V is TRBV5-4 and J is TRBJ1-3, with 9 bases fitting TRBD1. The CDR3 extends over 14 amino acids. V was clipped by 4 bases and J by 2 bases; unmatched bases: 1. From germline, CDR1 is SGHNT and CDR2 YYREEE (reference sequence). CDR3 bases: TGTGCCAGCAGCCGGGACAGGGCTGGAAACACCATATATTTT. As protein: CASSRDRAGNTIYF.

This rearrangement joins TRBV20-1 to TRBJ2-7, with D tentatively TRBD1 (5 bases). Trimming took 4 bases from V and 5 from J, leaving 9 bases between them. The CDR3 length is 11 residues. CDR1 and CDR2 from the germline V gene are DFQATT and SNEGSKA (reference sequence). The CDR3 DNA reads TGCAGTGCTACTTCAGGGCACGAGCAGTACTTC. Translating gives CSATSGHEQYF.

The J gene is TRBJ2-6, the V gene TRBV3-1 (or the pseudogene TRBV3-2); 11 bases line up with TRBD1. CDR1 LGHDT and CDR2 YNNKEL come from the germline V gene (reference sequence). J was trimmed by 0 bases and V by 4 bases; bases with no gene match: 8. This CDR3 has 19 amino acids. CDR3 protein: CASSPWDRGFSSGANVLTF. The CDR3 nucleotides read TGTGCCAGCAGCCCATGGGACAGGGGGTTTTCCTCTGGGGCCAACGTCCTGACTTTC.

The V call is TRBV19, the J call TRBJ2-7; TRBD1 matches at 8 bases. The CDR3 length is 14 residues. Germline V lookup: CDR1 LNHDA, CDR2 SQIVND (reference sequence). The ends lost 4 bases at V and 2 bases at J; junction bases unmatched: 4. The CDR3, as DNA: TGTGCCAGTAGTAGCACAGGGGGGACCTACGAGCAGTACTTC. It is translated as CASSSTGGTYEQYF.

Concerning this clone itself: A read error may produce the germline difference seen at one junction end. This chain connects TRBV2 to TRBJ1-5; D is uncertain. Looked up from germline, CDR1 is SNHLY and CDR2 is FYNNEI. This CDR3 spans 13 amino acids. CDR3 region: CASRYFSYQPQHF. In nucleotides, the CDR3 is TGTGCCAGCAGGTACTTTAGCTATCAGCCCCAGCATTTT.

This clone was observed a single time. The CDR3 bases are TGTGCCAGTAGTCCCGAGAGGACAGGGGCCTATGGCTACACCTTC. Amino acids: CASSPERTGAYGYTF. The chain recombines TRBV19 with TRBJ1-2, with TRBD1 matching over 9 bases. The CDR3 is made up of 15 amino acids. From germline, CDR1 is LNHDA and CDR2 SQIVND (reference sequence). The V segment lost 5 bases and the J segment 4 bases; nucleotides outside the gene matches: 8.

This clone showed up just once. DNA of the CDR3: TGTGCCAGCAGCCCCGGGGGAGATACGCAGTATTTT. Protein product: CASSPGGDTQYF. The V and J genes are TRBV11-2 and TRBJ2-3; D might be TRBD2 (6 bases). CDR1 is SGHAT and CDR2 is FQNNGV in the germline V gene. CDR3 length: 12 amino acids. V lost 5 bases to trimming and J lost 5 bases, with 8 bases between them.

The V call is TRBV4-1, the J call TRBJ2-5, with 7 bases that match TRBD2. The CDR3 consists of 14 residues. Germline V CDR1 and CDR2: MGHRA, YSYEKL. The V and J ends lost 1 base and 1 base, in that order; junction bases with no gene match: 0. The DNA for the CDR3 is TGCGCCAGCAGCCAAGCGGGGGGCCAAGAGACCCAGTACTTC. Encoded protein: CASSQAGGQETQYF.

This chain joins TRBV6-1 and TRBJ2-7; the match to TRBD1 covers 7 bases. This CDR3 has 15 residues. V dropped 1 base and J dropped 3; count of bases not matched to a gene: 6. Per the germline V gene, CDR1 is MNHNS and CDR2 is SASEGT. CDR3 amino acids: CASSEGPRQGYEQYF. The CDR3 bases are TGTGCCAGCAGTGAAGGCCCCCGACAGGGCTACGAGCAGTACTTC.

The rearrangement uses TRBV10-1 and TRBJ1-6, with D perhaps matching TRBD1 (5 bases). CDR1 is WNHNN, CDR2 SYGVQD, per germline (reference sequence). V was trimmed by 7 bases and J by 9 bases, leaving 13 bases between them. CDR3 length equals 13 residues. For the CDR3, the DNA is TGCGCCAGCACCAGGGACTCGGGTTCACCCCTCCACTTT. This encodes CASTRDSGSPLHF.

This chain connects TRBV18 to TRBJ1-1; D may be TRBD1 (6 bases). The length of the CDR3 is 15 residues. V was shortened by 3 bases and J by 3 bases, with 14 bases between the two germline ends. In germline, CDR1 is KGHSH, CDR2 LQKENI. CDR3 DNA sequence: TGTGCCAGCTCACCTCAGGGGAGTCGGGACACTGAAGCTTTCTTT. Translating gives CASSPQGSRDTEAFF.

The V call is TRBV25-1, the J call TRBJ1-6; a weak D match, TRBD1 (5 bases). Trimming took off 1 base at V and 2 bases at J, with 12 bases between the two ends. In germline, CDR1 is MGHDK, CDR2 SYGVNS. The CDR3 is 17 residues long. CDR3 region: CASSELGTGAYNSPLHF. Here the CDR3 DNA reads TGTGCCAGCAGTGAATTAGGTACAGGTGCCTATAATTCACCCCTCCACTTT.

The chain joins TRBV4-1 to TRBJ2-2; tentative D call: TRBD2 (5 bases). Germline V gene lookup returns CDR1 MGHRA and CDR2 YSYEKL. The CDR3 has 16 amino acids. Trimming left V 4 bases short and J 6 bases short, with 18 bases between. The CDR3 loop is CASSLQITRGPGELFF. Written as DNA, the CDR3 is TGCGCCAGCAGCCTTCAAATCACCCGGGGTCCCGGGGAGCTGTTTTTT.

V usage is TRBV5-1 and J usage is TRBJ1-3; D possibly corresponds to TRBD1 (5 bases). The CDR3 contains 16 residues. Germline CDR1 reads SGHRS; CDR2 reads YFSETQ. Trimming shortened V by 0 bases and J by 4 bases, and 14 bases separated the two germline ends. CDR3 bases: TGCGCCAGCAGCTTGGAGGCGGGACGGAGCGGAAACACCATATATTTT. This gives the protein CASSLEAGRSGNTIYF.

The J gene is TRBJ2-3, the V gene TRBV12-5; 8 bases line up with TRBD2. V lost 4 bases and J lost 7; bases outside the gene matches: 10. CDR3 length equals 15 residues. CDR1 LGHNT and CDR2 FRNRAP come from the germline V gene. CDR3 region: CASGSPGGFWNTQYF. Here the CDR3 DNA reads TGTGCTAGTGGTTCCCCGGGGGGGTTTTGGAATACGCAGTATTTT.

The table lists this clone with a count of one. This sequence joins TRBV7-8 and TRBJ2-3, with D possibly matching TRBD2 (5 bases). Germline V gene data show CDR1 as SGHVS and CDR2 as FQNEAQ. V was cut by 3 bases and J by 5 bases, with 18 bases left in between. The CDR3 length is 16 residues. In DNA form, the CDR3 reads TGTGCCAGCAGCTTTCCTGCCGACGGAGAGGGAGATACGCAGTATTTT. As protein: CASSFPADGEGDTQYF.

The CDR3 sequence is CASSFAGYEQYF. As DNA, the CDR3 is TGTGCCAGCAGTTTCGCGGGCTACGAGCAGTACTTC. The chain links TRBV6-5 to TRBJ2-7; a possible D gene is TRBD2 (5 bases). CDR3 length: 12 residues. V lost 4 bases and J 3 bases, leaving 7 bases between the germline ends. Germline V CDR1 and CDR2: MNHEY, SVGAGI.

The chain has TRBV7-3 and TRBJ2-2; tentatively, D is TRBD2 (5 bases). The germline CDR1 and CDR2 sequences are SGHTA and FQGTGA. V was trimmed by 5 bases and J by 5 bases, leaving 9 bases between them. The CDR3 loop spans 13 amino acids. The CDR3 DNA reads TGTGCCAGCAGCCGCGGGTTAACCGGGGAGCTGTTTTTT. This translates into CASSRGLTGELFF.

The chain recombines TRBV14 with TRBJ1-2; 9 bases fit TRBD1. Trimming removed 4 bases from V and 2 bases from J; junction bases left unmatched: 5. Germline V gene sequence: CDR1 SGHDN, CDR2 FVKESK. This CDR3 has 15 residues. The CDR3 DNA reads TGTGCCAGCAGCCCACAAGGGACAGGGAACTATGGCTACACCTTC. This translates into CASSPQGTGNYGYTF.

The chain combines TRBV7-6 with TRBJ2-5; 7 nucleotides agree with TRBD2. The CDR3 is 16 amino acids. Germline lookup yields CDR1 SGHVS and CDR2 FNYEAQ. V shed 5 bases, J shed 2 bases, and the junction held 11 bases outside the gene matches. The CDR3 region has the DNA TGTGCCAGCAGCATCTTCGGAGCGGGGCAACAAGAGACCCAGTACTTC. Its protein product is CASSIFGAGQQETQYF.

The J gene is TRBJ1-5, the V gene TRBV5-6; TRBD1 aligns across 8 bases. The CDR3 has 16 residues. Germline CDR1 SGHDT, CDR2 YYEEEE. J lost 0 bases, V lost 3 bases, and 5 bases had no gene match. CDR3 amino acids: CASSSDRGDSNQPQHF. The CDR3 region has the DNA TGTGCCAGCAGCTCCGACAGGGGAGATAGCAATCAGCCCCAGCATTTT.

CDR3 DNA: TGTGCCAGCAGCTTACCACAGGGGAAAGGGGGTTCACCCCTCCACTTT. As protein: CASSLPQGKGGSPLHF. The genes are TRBV7-9 and TRBJ1-6; 7 bases agree with TRBD1. The V gene's germline CDR1 is SEHNR and CDR2 FQNEAQ (reference sequence). CDR3 length: 16 residues. J lost 9 bases, V lost 2 bases, and 10 bases had no gene match.

The chain links TRBV7-9 to TRBJ1-2, with D hard to call. This CDR3 is 15 amino acids long. Germline CDR1 reads SEHNR; CDR2 reads FQNEAQ (reference sequence). The V and J ends lost 1 base and 2 bases respectively, with 11 bases between them. DNA for the CDR3: TGTGCCAGCAGCTTAGAAGTGGGCTTAAACTATGGCTACACCTTC. It yields the protein CASSLEVGLNYGYTF. Drawing the rest from reference TRBV7-9 and TRBJ1-2, the complete variable domain is DTGVSQNPRHKITKRGQNVTFRCDPISEHNRLYWYRQTLGQGPEFLTYFQNEAQLEKSRLLSDRFSAERPKGSFSTLEIQRTEQGDSAMYLCASSLEVGLNYGYTFGSGTRLTVV.

J is TRBJ1-2 and V is TRBV7-2; 7 bases are a match to TRBD1. V lost 2 bases, J lost 6 bases, and 9 bases stayed unmatched. This CDR3 contains 15 residues. Looked up from germline, CDR1 is SGHTA and CDR2 is FQGNSA. The CDR3 is CASSLNGGGANGYTF. CDR3 bases: TGTGCCAGCAGCTTAAATGGAGGGGGCGCTAATGGCTACACCTTC.